This T cell receptor beta chain is from a study of T cells expressing NK-cell markers (dated by TCRdb to the early 2020s). Concerning the study at large: Three sorted T-cell subsets (CD3+CD56+NKG2C+, CD3+CD56+NKG2C- and CD3+CD56-NKG2C+) from 8 or 9 donors had their TCR beta-chain repertoires profiled. Sequencing of the libraries produced 2 x 150 bp reads on Illumina HiSeq 2000/2500, MiSeq or NextSeq. The study sequenced eight donors, all healthy volunteers chosen at random: three men and five women. Among the eight sequenced donors, only one was HCMV-seronegative, while the other seven were HCMV-seropositive.

HCMV serostatus was determined by detecting HCMV-specific IgG in serum with a commercial ELISA kit. Peripheral blood mononuclear cells were isolated from blood by Ficoll density gradient centrifugation. The CDR3 starts with the cysteine, ends with the phenylalanine, and has 14 residues. No DNA sequence is on record. A remark on this clonotype: The antigen it recognizes is unknown.

What the research found in general, with its limitations: For six donors, the dominant CD3+CD56+NKG2C+ clonotypes were among the top 10 CD8+ clonotypes and accounted for roughly 1.0-8% of CD8+ T cells. Those dominant clonotypes were again the most abundant among CD3+CD56-NKG2C+ cells in a handful of donors, at roughly 25-65%. It remained unclear whether the expanded NKG2C-expressing T cell clones were specific for HCMV antigens.

For sequencing, an Illumina HiSeq 2000 was employed. 5'RACE template switching, by which a universal primer site and unique molecular identifiers were added, was used to make TCR beta cDNA libraries. Synthesis of cDNA was primed from the TCR beta constant segment and was followed by two consecutive PCR amplification steps. Processing in the source paper ran as follows. MIGEC was used to demultiplex reads and group the reads by UMI, and MiTCR was used to assemble and quantify clonotypes. Only TCR cDNA sequences supported by at least two reads were kept to exclude erroneous sequences. The tcR package was used for downstream repertoire analysis, and clonotypes were matched across fractions by CDR3 nucleotide sequence plus V segment. VDJmatch was used to annotate antigen specificity against VDJdb, with one amino acid substitution allowed in CDR3. TCRdb reanalyzed the reads, keeping one entry per CDR3 protein sequence and omitting DNA. TCRdb's processing, not the study's, gives the V and J calls here. The sample table holds 300,000 to 500,000 distinct CDR3 sequences. The ten most abundant clones make up about 10% of the sample.

The source material was blood T cells: a sorted CD56 or NKG2C T cell subset, CD4+ or CD8+ T cells, or bulk PBMC T cells (not recorded which). This sequence originates from a woman between 50 and 59 years old in good health. Donor details come from another sample of the same person, matched by shared clones. The rearrangement joined TRBV12-3 or TRBV12-4 to TRBJ2-3; without DNA, the TCRdb call of TRBD1 cannot be checked. The CDR3 loop reads CASSLRGISDTQYF.